Following are 16 T cell receptor beta chains from one sample sequenced in a study of tumor and adjacent non-tumor tissue in lung cancer. No cell sorting was done before RNA was extracted from the tissue. Three rounds of nested PCR, following a modified ARM-PCR protocol, produced the TCRbeta library. From the multiplex PCR reads, TCRdb called clonotypes with MiXCR, one entry per CDR3 protein. This table holds fewer than 100,000 distinct CDR3 sequences, around 77% found once. The sequenced material came from lung tumor tissue. These receptors all come from a woman aged 40 to 50 with non-small cell lung cancer.

The chain employs TRBV2 and TRBJ1-6; D uncertain. Germline assignment: CDR1 SNHLY and CDR2 FYNNEI. The V gene lost 6 bases and the J gene lost 7 bases, with 7 bases spanning the gap. The CDR3 is made up of 12 amino acids. The CDR3 protein is CASSLPNSPLHF. In DNA, the CDR3 is TGTGCCAGCAGCCTTCCGAATTCACCCCTCCACTTT.

This clonotype showed up many times. This chain uses TRBV28 with TRBJ1-4, with 9 bases identical to TRBD1. This CDR3 has 13 amino acids. The V and J ends lost 6 bases and 13 bases, in that order; junction bases with no gene match: 9. CDR1 and CDR2 from the germline V gene are MDHEN and SYDVKM. The DNA of the CDR3 is TGTGCCAGCAGACCCGGGACAGGGTTCAGACTGTTTTTT. It codes for CASRPGTGFRLFF.

A remark on this clonotype: The germline gene is not matched at one end of the junction; a read error may be the cause. The chain employs TRBV11-2 and TRBJ1-6; TRBD1 is a possible D gene (6 bases). Germline V gene data show CDR1 as SGHAT and CDR2 as FQNNGV. The CDR3 covers 17 residues. In DNA, the CDR3 is TGTGCTAGCAGCTCAACATTAGGGACAAACCGGAGTTCACCTTTCCACTTT. Translating it yields CASSSTLGTNRSSPFHF.

About this clonotype: This could be a read error, since a much larger clone is one nucleotide away. This chain joins TRBV20-1 and TRBJ2-1; D might be TRBD2 (5 bases). The CDR3 spans 11 residues. Germline values: CDR1 DFQATT, CDR2 SNEGSKA (reference sequence). CDR3 residues: CGASRLIEQFF. The CDR3, as DNA: TGCGGTGCTAGCCGGCTGATTGAGCAGTTCTTC.

This clonotype was recorded many times. This chain uses TRBV28 with TRBJ2-3; 11 bases are a match to TRBD1. The junction had 8 bases not matched to a gene; V was cut back by 4 bases and J by 5 bases. CDR3 length equals 16 residues. CDR1 MDHEN and CDR2 SYDVKM come from the germline V gene. In DNA, the CDR3 is TGTGCCAGCAGTTCATCCGGGACAGGGGGAGGAGATACGCAGTATTTT. Protein product: CASSSSGTGGGDTQYF.

About this clonotype itself: A read error may account for a junction end that differs from germline. The chain uses TRBV11-2 and TRBJ2-3; TRBD2 is a possible D gene (5 bases). From germline, CDR1 is SGHAT and CDR2 FQNNGV. This CDR3 is 15 amino acids long. The CDR3 reads CASSSGSKPTVTRYF. The CDR3 coding sequence is TGTGCCAGCAGCTCTGGGAGCAAACCAACAGTTACGCGGTATTTT.

Remarks on this clonotype: Relative to the germline gene, one junction end is altered; a read error may explain this. The J gene is TRBJ2-1, the V gene TRBV11-2; 12 bases align to TRBD2. Germline-derived CDR1 and CDR2 are SGHAT and FQNNGV. The CDR3 has 18 amino acids. The CDR3 coding sequence is TGCGCCAGCAGCTCGCGCATCGTAACTAGCGGGGGGCTAAGGGAGCACTTCTTC. This translates into CASSSRIVTSGGLREHFF.

Turning to this clonotype: Because it lacks the conserved phenylalanine or tryptophan at the end, this CDR3 is likely a read error. The CDR3 DNA sequence: TGTGCCAGCAGTTACAAGGAGGGGGCGGGTGAGCAGTACTAC. It encodes CASSYKEGAGEQYY. This chain uses TRBV6-6 with TRBJ2-7; TRBD1 is a possible D gene (7 bases). Trimming removed 2 bases from V and 7 bases from J, with 15 bases in between. The CDR3 contains 14 residues. Germline CDR1 and CDR2: MNHNY and SVGAGI (reference sequence).

V gene TRBV4-2 combines with J gene TRBJ2-4; D remains ambiguous. The CDR3 has 18 amino acids. V was pared by 4 bases and J by 0 bases, with 19 bases between. Looked up from germline, CDR1 is LGHNA and CDR2 is YNFKEQ. This CDR3 reads CASSLSWADIGAKNIQYF. For the CDR3, the DNA is TGTGCCAGCAGCCTATCATGGGCAGATATCGGAGCCAAAAACATTCAGTACTTC.

On this clonotype: At one of its ends the junction is not consistent with the germline gene, which may arise from a read error. This chain connects TRBV11-3 to TRBJ2-2, with no clear D. From germline, CDR1 is SGHNT and CDR2 YENEEA. The CDR3 has 13 amino acids. The CDR3 coding sequence is TGTGCCAGCAACTTAGCAGATTCTGGGGAGCTGTTTTTT. Its translation is CASNLADSGELFF.

The chain combines TRBV6-5 with TRBJ1-5, with 7 bases aligning to TRBD1. Losses at the gene ends were 6 bases for V and 4 bases for J; bases not matched to a gene: 18. The V gene's germline CDR1 is MNHEY and CDR2 SVGAGI. The CDR3 contains 18 residues. Written as DNA, the CDR3 is TGTGCCAGCAGCCCTACAGGGGTCATGAGTATGAAGAATCAGCCCCAGCATTTT. Amino acid sequence: CASSPTGVMSMKNQPQHF.

The chain recombines TRBV11-3 with TRBJ2-1; 11 nucleotides align to TRBD2. The ends lost 5 bases at V and 16 bases at J; junction bases unmatched: 19. This CDR3 comprises 16 residues. Germline lookup yields CDR1 SGHNT and CDR2 YENEEA. The CDR3, as DNA: TGTGCCAGCAGCGATCCGGGACTAGCGGCCAACAAAGGGCAATTCTTC. Translating it yields CASSDPGLAANKGQFF.

By frequency in the sample, this clonotype is medium-sized. The chain uses TRBV11-3 and TRBJ2-5, with D unresolved. This CDR3 comprises 12 residues. Trimming stripped 1 base from V and 5 bases from J, with 5 bases between. Germline V gene sequence: CDR1 SGHNT, CDR2 YENEEA. The CDR3 DNA is TGTGCCAGCAGCTTAGCCGGGGAGACCCAGTACTTC. This encodes CASSLAGETQYF.

Worth noting for this clonotype: An end of the junction differs from the germline gene, which may be a read error. The rearrangement joins TRBV4-1 to TRBJ2-3, with 15 bases lining up with TRBD2. Germline assignment: CDR1 MGHRA and CDR2 YSYEKL. The CDR3 spans 19 residues. This chain's CDR3 is CASSHPGLAGGPFRNMQYF. The CDR3 DNA reads TGTGCCAGTAGCCACCCGGGACTAGCGGGGGGTCCATTCCGGAATATGCAGTATTTT.

As to this clonotype: The junction does not match germline at one end; this may be a read error. The V gene is TRBV4-2, the J gene TRBJ2-7; D may correspond to TRBD1 or TRBD2 (5 bases each). Per germline, CDR1 LGHNA and CDR2 YNFKEQ. The CDR3 has 17 residues. The CDR3: CASSQAFGEGQAYEQHF. CDR3 nucleotides: TGTGCTAGCAGCCAAGCATTTGGAGAGGGGCAGGCCTACGAGCAGCACTTC.

Concerning this clonotype itself: One junction end disagrees with the germline gene, perhaps due to a read error. The genes are TRBV7-7 and TRBJ2-1; D unclear. The CDR3 runs to 14 residues. CDR1 SSHAT and CDR2 FNYEAQ come from the germline V gene (reference sequence). The CDR3 DNA reads as TGTGCTAGCAGCTTAGGTTCAAGGGACAATGAGCAGTTCTTC. It yields the protein CASSLGSRDNEQFF.